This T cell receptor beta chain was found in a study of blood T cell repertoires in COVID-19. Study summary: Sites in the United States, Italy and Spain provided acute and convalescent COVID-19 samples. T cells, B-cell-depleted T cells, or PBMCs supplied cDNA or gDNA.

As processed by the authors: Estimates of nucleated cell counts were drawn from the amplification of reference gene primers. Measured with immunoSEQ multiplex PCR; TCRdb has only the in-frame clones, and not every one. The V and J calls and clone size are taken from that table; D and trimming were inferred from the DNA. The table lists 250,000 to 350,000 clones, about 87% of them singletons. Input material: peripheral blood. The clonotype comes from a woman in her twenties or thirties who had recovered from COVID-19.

CDR3 coding DNA: TGTGCCAGCAGCGTCACAGGGGGGGAGACCCAGTACTTC. Translating it yields CASSVTGGETQYF. The chain uses TRBV5-6 and TRBJ2-5; 8 bases align to TRBD1. The CDR3 is made up of 13 amino acids. Germline CDR1 reads SGHDT; CDR2 reads YYEEEE. V shed 4 bases and J 5 bases; nucleotides not matched to a gene: 4.